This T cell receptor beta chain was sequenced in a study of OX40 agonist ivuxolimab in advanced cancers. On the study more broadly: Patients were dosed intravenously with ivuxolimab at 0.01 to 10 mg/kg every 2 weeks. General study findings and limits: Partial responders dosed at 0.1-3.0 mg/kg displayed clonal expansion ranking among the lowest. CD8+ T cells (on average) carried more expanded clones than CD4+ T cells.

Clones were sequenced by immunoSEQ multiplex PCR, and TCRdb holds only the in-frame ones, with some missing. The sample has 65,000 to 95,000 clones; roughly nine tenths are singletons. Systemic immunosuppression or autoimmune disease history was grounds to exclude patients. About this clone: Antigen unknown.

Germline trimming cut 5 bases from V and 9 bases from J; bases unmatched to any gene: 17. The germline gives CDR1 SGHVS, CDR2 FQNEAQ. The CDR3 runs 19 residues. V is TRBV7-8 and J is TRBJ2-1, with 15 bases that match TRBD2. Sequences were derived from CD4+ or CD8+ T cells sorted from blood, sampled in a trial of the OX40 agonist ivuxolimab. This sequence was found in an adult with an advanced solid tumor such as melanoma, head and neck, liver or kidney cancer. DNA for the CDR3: TGTGCCAGCAGCCCAATCTGGACTAGCGGGGGGGTGAGGATCAGTGAGCAGTTCTTC. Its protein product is CASSPIWTSGGVRISEQFF.